The clone carrying this T cell receptor (beta chain) came up once. These data are taken from a study of T cells in Graves' hyperthyroidism and ophthalmopathy. Losses at the gene ends were 2 bases for V and 12 bases for J; bases not matched to a gene: 2. Per the germline V gene, CDR1 is SNHLY and CDR2 is FYNNEI. The CDR3 loop spans 11 amino acids. Amplification of TCR beta CDR3 regions used RNA as the template. The study used the HTBI primer set for a first-round RT-PCR of the TCR CDR3. TCRdb reanalysed the multiplex PCR reads using MiXCR and keeps one entry per CDR3 protein. Counted here are about 580,000 distinct CDR3 sequences, around 13% occurring once; the ten biggest clones make up under 7%.

Input material: blood. The V gene is TRBV2, the J gene TRBJ1-2; 8 bases map to TRBD1. The TCR sequence derives from a woman aged 25 to 39 with Graves' hyperthyroidism that later progressed to Graves' ophthalmopathy. For the CDR3, the DNA is TGTGCCAGCAGTGAAAGACAGGGGAACACCTTC. It specifies CASSERQGNTF.